The clone carrying this T cell receptor (beta chain) was observed a few times. This entry comes from a study of blood T cell repertoires in COVID-19. Study at large: There were acute and convalescent COVID-19 samples, and they came from the United States, Italy and Spain.

In germline, CDR1 is DFQATT, CDR2 SNEGSKA (reference sequence). V shed 6 bases and J shed 9 bases, with 12 bases lying between them. The CDR3 sequence is 11 residues long. Only in-frame clones appear in the TCRdb table, and some are missing; sequencing was by immunoSEQ multiplex PCR. Altogether about 31,000 clones are present, roughly 90% being singletons, with the ten largest covering 0.5% to 0.7%. The chain employs TRBV20-1 and TRBJ1-5; weak D call: TRBD1 (6 bases). Sample: peripheral blood. The source is a woman aged 40 to 50 with active or convalescent COVID-19. CDR3 coding DNA: TGCAGTGCCAACAGGGACGGGCCCCAGCATTTT. Protein: CSANRDGPQHF.